What follows are 12 T cell receptor beta chains derived from one specimen sequenced in a study of T cells after yellow fever vaccination. TCRdb reanalysed the 5' RACE reads using MiXCR and keeps one entry per CDR3 protein. Of 300,000 to 400,000 distinct CDR3 sequences listed, around 10% are singletons. Sequencing was performed on CD4+ T cells sorted from PBMCs, taken 45 days after the yellow fever booster vaccination. The receptors were sampled from a man aged 18-30 years who received the YFV17D yellow fever vaccine.

This chain links TRBV7-2 with TRBJ2-2, with a tentative D call TRBD1 (5 bases). The CDR3 has 15 amino acids. With 5 bases removed from V and 6 bases from J, the gap between germline ends came to 16 bases. Germline V gene lookup returns CDR1 SGHTA and CDR2 FQGNSA. The CDR3, as DNA: TGTGCCAGCAGCACCAGGGCCTCAAGGGCCGGGGAGCTGTTTTTT. Amino acids: CASSTRASRAGELFF.

This clonotype was counted between two and nine times. This chain joins TRBV21-1 and TRBJ2-1; the table calls TRBD2, which could not be checked here. TRBV21-1 is reported as a pseudogene. The CDR3 has 15 amino acids. As DNA, the CDR3 is TGTGCCAGCAGCAAAGCGAGCGGGGAAGAGAATGAGCAGTTCTTC. Residues: CASSKASGEENEQFF.

The rearrangement joins TRBV3-1 to TRBJ2-3; D could derive from TRBD1 or TRBD2 (5 bases each). The length of the CDR3 is 13 residues. Germline V gene lookup returns CDR1 LGHDT and CDR2 YNNKEL (reference sequence). V lost 4 bases and J 9 bases, leaving 14 bases between the germline ends. CDR3 nucleotides: TGTGCCAGCAGCCTACGGGACCGAGGGACGCAGTATTTT. This sequence encodes CASSLRDRGTQYF.

The rearrangement joins TRBV19 to TRBJ2-2; weak D call: TRBD2 (6 bases). The CDR3 runs to 14 residues. Per the germline V gene, CDR1 is LNHDA and CDR2 is SQIVND (reference sequence). V lost 7 bases and J 4 bases, leaving 13 bases between the germline ends. CDR3 nucleotide sequence: TGTGCCAGTATGAGTGGCGGGGTCACCGGGGAGCTGTTTTTT. As protein: CASMSGGVTGELFF.

The table lists this clonotype with a few counts. V gene TRBV9 combines with J gene TRBJ2-7, with 7 bases identical to TRBD1. The CDR3 length is 14 residues. V lost 3 bases to trimming and J lost 7 bases; unmatched junction nucleotides: 10. The V gene's germline CDR1 is SGDLS and CDR2 YYNGEE. The CDR3 protein is CASSGSRTGQEQYF. CDR3 nucleotide sequence: TGTGCCAGCAGCGGTAGTAGGACAGGTCAGGAGCAGTACTTC.

This clonotype has more than one count but fewer than ten. The rearrangement uses TRBV12-3 or TRBV12-4 and TRBJ2-5; 7 nucleotides match TRBD2. V lost 8 bases, J lost 4 bases, and 4 bases stayed unmatched. This CDR3 region has 12 residues. CDR3 in DNA: TGTGCCAGCCGGACTAGTCTAGAGACCCAGTACTTC. Its translation is CASRTSLETQYF.

The CDR3 is CATSDLPSNEQFF. CDR3 in DNA: TGTGCCACCAGTGATTTGCCCTCCAATGAGCAGTTCTTC. V gene TRBV24-1 combines with J gene TRBJ2-1; D ambiguous. The V gene lost 0 bases and the J gene lost 6 bases, with 5 bases spanning the gap. The CDR3 spans 13 residues. Germline V gives CDR1 KGHDR, CDR2 SFDVKD.

This clonotype appeared a few times. The DNA for the CDR3 is TGCGCCAGCAGCCACGGGACTAGCGGGGGGGCTTACAATGAGCAGTTCTTC. Encoded protein: CASSHGTSGGAYNEQFF. This sequence joins TRBV5-1 and TRBJ2-1; 16 positions agree with TRBD2. V lost 4 bases to trimming and J lost 4 bases; unmatched junction nucleotides: 5. Per the germline V gene, CDR1 is SGHRS and CDR2 is YFSETQ. CDR3 size: 17 residues.

This clonotype showed up just a few times. This chain uses TRBV29-1 with TRBJ1-4, with TRBD1 identical over 7 bases. From germline, CDR1 is SQVTM and CDR2 ANQGSEA. Trimming at V came to 5 bases and at J to 3 bases, leaving 6 bases not matched to a gene. The CDR3 loop spans 14 amino acids. The CDR3 DNA sequence: TGCAGCGTTAACAGGGGTTCAGCTAATGAAAAACTGTTTTTT. This sequence encodes CSVNRGSANEKLFF.

This clonotype has a handful of counts. The chain joins TRBV12-3 or TRBV12-4 to TRBJ1-1; TRBD1 is a possible D gene (6 bases). V was pared by 0 bases and J by 8 bases, with 10 bases between. The CDR3 has 13 amino acids. For the CDR3, the DNA is TGTGCCAGCAGTTTAGCTAGACAGGCCGAAGCTTTCTTT. This translates into CASSLARQAEAFF.

This clonotype was seen only a few times. The J gene is TRBJ1-1, the V gene TRBV5-6; a possible D gene is TRBD1 (5 bases). The germline gives CDR1 SGHDT, CDR2 YYEEEE. The CDR3 runs 14 residues. With 6 bases removed from V and 6 bases from J, the gap between germline ends came to 18 bases. For the CDR3, the DNA is TGTGCCAGCAAATTGAGGTCAGGGACGCCTGAAGCTTTCTTT. Its translation is CASKLRSGTPEAFF.

The chain couples TRBV2 to TRBJ2-5; 7 nucleotides line up with TRBD1. Germline V gene lookup returns CDR1 SNHLY and CDR2 FYNNEI. This CDR3 is 13 amino acids long. After removal of 5 bases from V and 4 bases from J, the junction contained 4 bases not matched to a gene. The CDR3 loop is CASSTGQVETQYF. Written as DNA, the CDR3 is TGTGCCAGCAGTACAGGACAGGTAGAGACCCAGTACTTC.